The clone carrying this T cell receptor beta chain occurred a few times. Its antigen is unknown. TCRdb reanalysed the 5' RACE reads using MiXCR and keeps one entry per CDR3 protein. This table has about 700,000 distinct CDR3 sequences, approximately 6.1% appearing once. The CDR3 is 15 amino acids. Unmatched junction bases numbered 11, after V lost 7 bases and J lost 1 base. CDR1 is DFQATT and CDR2 is SNEGSKA in the germline V gene (reference sequence). The sample comes from a study of identical twins. Study findings and constraints: Twins' surplus sharing was weaker for beta out-of-frame sequences. Interpretation of the results relied on cross-sectional statistical analysis and not on following the same donors.

Input material: naive T cells sorted from blood. This TCR was sampled from a man aged 18 to 30 in good health. The chain uses TRBV20-1 and TRBJ1-1, with TRBD1 matching 8 bases. The CDR3, as DNA: TGCAGTGGTAGGGGCAGGGGGCTGAGGAACACTGAAGCTTTCTTT. Encoded protein: CSGRGRGLRNTEAFF.